This TCR beta chain was sequenced during a study of T-cell memory formation after mild COVID-19. Notes on the study in general: Researchers found some responding clones in pre-infection memory, a sign that cross-reactive memory joined.

This clonotype was counted ten times or more. Its specificity is not known. The CDR3 extends over 16 amino acids. Trimming cost V 5 bases and J 2 bases, with 18 bases left between them. CDR1 SGHAT and CDR2 FQNNGV come from the germline V gene. 5'RACE with constant-segment primers built TCRalpha and TCRbeta cDNA libraries with UMIs. TCRdb reprocessed the 5' RACE reads with MiXCR, giving one entry per CDR3 protein. The sample has 100,000 to 150,000 distinct CDR3 sequences, 15% to 20% seen once; the top ten hold approximately 5.2%. The source material was PBMCs or a T cell subset sorted from them (not recorded which). The source of this sequence is a man in his late teens or twenties who had mild COVID-19 (a few samples of this study predate the infection). Cell type and time point are not known. The V call is TRBV11-2, the J call TRBJ2-5, with D possibly matching TRBD2 (6 bases). CDR3 in amino acids: CASSRGAVGGQETQYF. CDR3 DNA: TGTGCCAGCAGCAGGGGAGCGGTGGGAGGACAAGAGACCCAGTACTTC.